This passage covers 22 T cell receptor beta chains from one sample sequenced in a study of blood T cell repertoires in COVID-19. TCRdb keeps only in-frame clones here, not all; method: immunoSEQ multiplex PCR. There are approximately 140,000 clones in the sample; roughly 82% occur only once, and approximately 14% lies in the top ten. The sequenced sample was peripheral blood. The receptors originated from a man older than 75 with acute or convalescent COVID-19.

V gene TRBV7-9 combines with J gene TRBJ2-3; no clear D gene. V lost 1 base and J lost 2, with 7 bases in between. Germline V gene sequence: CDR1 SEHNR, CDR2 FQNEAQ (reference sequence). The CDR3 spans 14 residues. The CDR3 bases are TGTGCCAGCAGCTTAGTGGAGTACACAGATACGCAGTATTTT. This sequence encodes CASSLVEYTDTQYF. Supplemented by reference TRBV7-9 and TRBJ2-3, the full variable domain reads DTGVSQNPRHKITKRGQNVTFRCDPISEHNRLYWYRQTLGQGPEFLTYFQNEAQLEKSRLLSDRFSAERPKGSFSTLEIQRTEQGDSAMYLCASSLVEYTDTQYFGPGTRLTVL.

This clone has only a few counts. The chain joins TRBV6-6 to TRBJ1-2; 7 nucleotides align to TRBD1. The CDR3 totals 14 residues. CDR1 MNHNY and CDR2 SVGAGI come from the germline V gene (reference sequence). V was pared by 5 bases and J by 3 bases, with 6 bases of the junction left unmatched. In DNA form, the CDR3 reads TGTGCCAGCAGTGCTACAACAGGGGACTATGGCTACACCTTC. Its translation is CASSATTGDYGYTF.

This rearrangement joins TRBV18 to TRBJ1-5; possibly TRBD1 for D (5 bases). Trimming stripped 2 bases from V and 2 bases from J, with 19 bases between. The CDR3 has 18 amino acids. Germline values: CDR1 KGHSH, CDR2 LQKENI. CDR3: CASSPMARVESGNQPQHF. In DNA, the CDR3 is TGTGCCAGCTCACCAATGGCCAGGGTCGAAAGTGGCAATCAGCCCCAGCATTTT.

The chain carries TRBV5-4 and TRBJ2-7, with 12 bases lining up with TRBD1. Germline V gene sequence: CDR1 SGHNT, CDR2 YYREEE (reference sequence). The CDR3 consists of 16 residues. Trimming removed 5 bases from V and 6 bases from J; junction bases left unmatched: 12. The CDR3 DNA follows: TGTGCCAGCAGACACCTTCCGGGACAGGGGGCCGGCGAGCAGTACTTC. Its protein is CASRHLPGQGAGEQYF.

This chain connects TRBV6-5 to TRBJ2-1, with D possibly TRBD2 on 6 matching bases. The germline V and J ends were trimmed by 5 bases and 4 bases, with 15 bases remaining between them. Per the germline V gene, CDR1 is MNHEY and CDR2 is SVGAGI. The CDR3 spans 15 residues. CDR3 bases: TGTGCCAGCAGTCAGGGACTGGGGATTTACAATGAGCAGTTCTTC. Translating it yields CASSQGLGIYNEQFF.

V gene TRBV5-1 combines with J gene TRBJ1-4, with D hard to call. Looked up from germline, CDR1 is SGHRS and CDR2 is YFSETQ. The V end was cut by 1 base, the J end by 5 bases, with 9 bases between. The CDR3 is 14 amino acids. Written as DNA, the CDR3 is TGCGCCAGCAGCTTGACTGAGTCAAATGAAAAACTGTTTTTT. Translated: CASSLTESNEKLFF.

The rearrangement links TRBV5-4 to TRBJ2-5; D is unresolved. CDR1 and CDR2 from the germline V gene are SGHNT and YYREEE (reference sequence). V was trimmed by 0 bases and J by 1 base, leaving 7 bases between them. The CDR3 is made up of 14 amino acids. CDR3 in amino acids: CASSLGATQETQYF. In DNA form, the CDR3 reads TGTGCCAGCAGCTTGGGGGCTACCCAAGAGACCCAGTACTTC.

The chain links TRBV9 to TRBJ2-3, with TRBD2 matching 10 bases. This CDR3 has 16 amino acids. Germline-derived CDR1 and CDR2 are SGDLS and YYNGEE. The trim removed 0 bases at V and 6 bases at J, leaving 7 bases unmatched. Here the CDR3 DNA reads TGTGCCAGCAGCGTAGGTGGTAGCGGGGGGTATGATACGCAGTATTTT. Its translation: CASSVGGSGGYDTQYF.

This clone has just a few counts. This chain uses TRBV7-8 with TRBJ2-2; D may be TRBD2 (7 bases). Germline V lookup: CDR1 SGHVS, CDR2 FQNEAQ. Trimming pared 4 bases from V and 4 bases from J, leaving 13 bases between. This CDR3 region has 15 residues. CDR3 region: CASSSSGGGTGELFF. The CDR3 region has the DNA TGTGCCAGCAGCTCGTCGGGGGGCGGCACCGGGGAGCTGTTTTTT. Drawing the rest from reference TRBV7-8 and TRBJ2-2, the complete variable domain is GAGVSQSPRYKVAKRGQDVALRCDPISGHVSLFWYQQALGQGPEFLTYFQNEAQLDKSGLPSDRFFAERPEGSVSTLKIQRTQQEDSAVYLCASSSSGGGTGELFFGEGSRLTVL.

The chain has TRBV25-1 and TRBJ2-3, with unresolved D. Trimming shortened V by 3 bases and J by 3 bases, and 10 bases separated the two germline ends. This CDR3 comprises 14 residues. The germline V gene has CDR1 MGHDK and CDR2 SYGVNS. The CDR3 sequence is CASSDQVTTDTQYF. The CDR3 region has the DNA TGTGCCAGCAGTGACCAGGTAACGACAGATACGCAGTATTTT.

The DNA of the CDR3 is TGTGCCAGCAGCTACTTGTACAGGGGAGACACTGAAGCTTTCTTT. Translated, it gives CASSYLYRGDTEAFF. The V and J genes are TRBV11-2 and TRBJ1-1, with 7 bases lining up with TRBD1. The CDR3 consists of 15 residues. CDR1 and CDR2 from the germline V gene are SGHAT and FQNNGV. J gave up 3 bases and V 4 bases, and 8 bases lay outside the gene matches.

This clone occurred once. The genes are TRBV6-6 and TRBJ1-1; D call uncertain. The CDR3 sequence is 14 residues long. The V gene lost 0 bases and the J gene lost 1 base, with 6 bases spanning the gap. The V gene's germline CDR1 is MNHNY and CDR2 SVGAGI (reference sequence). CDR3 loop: CASSYSRQNTEAFF. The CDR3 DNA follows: TGTGCCAGCAGTTACTCGCGGCAGAACACTGAAGCTTTCTTT.

CDR3 bases: TGCGCCAGCAATTTAGGAGGTGGCGGGATGACGGTCCAGACCCAGTACTTC. Translation gives CASNLGGGGMTVQTQYF. This chain links TRBV5-1 with TRBJ2-5; a weak D match, TRBD2 (6 bases). CDR3 length equals 17 residues. CDR1 and CDR2 (germline): SGHRS, YFSETQ. Trimming shortened V by 6 bases and J by 6 bases, and 27 bases separated the two germline ends.

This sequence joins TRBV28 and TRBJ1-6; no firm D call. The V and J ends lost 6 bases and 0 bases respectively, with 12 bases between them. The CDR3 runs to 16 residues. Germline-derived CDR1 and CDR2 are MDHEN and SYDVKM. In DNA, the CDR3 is TGTGCCAGCAGGAAACGGAGAAGCTCCTATAATTCACCCCTCCACTTT. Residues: CASRKRRSSYNSPLHF.

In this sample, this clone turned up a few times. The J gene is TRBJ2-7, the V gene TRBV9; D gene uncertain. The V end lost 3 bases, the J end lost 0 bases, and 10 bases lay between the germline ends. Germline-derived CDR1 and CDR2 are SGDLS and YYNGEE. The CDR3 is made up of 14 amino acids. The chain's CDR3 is CASSDRVFSYEQYF. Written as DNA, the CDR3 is TGTGCCAGCAGCGACCGGGTCTTCTCCTACGAGCAGTACTTC.

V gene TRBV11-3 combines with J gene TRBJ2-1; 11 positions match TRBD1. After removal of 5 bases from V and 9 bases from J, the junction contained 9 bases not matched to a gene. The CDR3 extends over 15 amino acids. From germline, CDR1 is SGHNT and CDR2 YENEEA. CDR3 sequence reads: CASSPQGTGGPEQFF. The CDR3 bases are TGTGCCAGCAGCCCCCAAGGGACAGGGGGGCCTGAGCAGTTCTTC.

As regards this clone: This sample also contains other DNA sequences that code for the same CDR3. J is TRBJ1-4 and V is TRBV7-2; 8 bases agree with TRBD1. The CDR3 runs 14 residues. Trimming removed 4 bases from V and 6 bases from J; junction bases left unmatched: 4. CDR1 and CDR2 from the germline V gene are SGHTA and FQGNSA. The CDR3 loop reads CASSSGTGDEKLFF. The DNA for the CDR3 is TGTGCCAGCAGCTCCGGGACAGGTGATGAAAAACTGTTTTTT.

The CDR3 nucleotides read TGTGCCAGCACCAAGACAGGTAGCACAGATACGCAGTATTTT. Its protein is CASTKTGSTDTQYF. The gene calls are TRBV2 and TRBJ2-3, with D tentatively TRBD1 (6 bases). The V gene's germline CDR1 is SNHLY and CDR2 FYNNEI. Deletions cut 7 bases from V and 0 bases from J, with 11 bases between. This CDR3 has 14 amino acids.

CDR3 coding DNA: TGCAGCGTTGAGTCAGGGGTGGTCACTGAAGCTTTCTTT. Its protein is CSVESGVVTEAFF. The rearrangement links TRBV29-1 to TRBJ1-1, with D possibly being TRBD1 (6 bases). This CDR3 is built from 13 residues. Trimming cost V 3 bases and J 4 bases, with 12 bases left between them. Germline V gene lookup returns CDR1 SQVTM and CDR2 ANQGSEA. Together with reference TRBV29-1 and TRBJ1-1, the CDR3 gives the full variable domain: SAVISQKPSRDICQRGTSLTIQCQVDSQVTMMFWYRQQPGQSLTLIATANQGSEATYESGFVIDKFPISRPNLTFSTLTVSNMSPEDSSIYLCSVESGVVTEAFFGQGTRLTVV.

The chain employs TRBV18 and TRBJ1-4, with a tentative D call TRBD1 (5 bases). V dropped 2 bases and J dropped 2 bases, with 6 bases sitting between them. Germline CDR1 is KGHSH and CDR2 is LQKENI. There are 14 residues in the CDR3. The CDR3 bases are TGTGCCAGCTCACCAGGGGGGACTAATGAAAAACTGTTTTTT. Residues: CASSPGGTNEKLFF.

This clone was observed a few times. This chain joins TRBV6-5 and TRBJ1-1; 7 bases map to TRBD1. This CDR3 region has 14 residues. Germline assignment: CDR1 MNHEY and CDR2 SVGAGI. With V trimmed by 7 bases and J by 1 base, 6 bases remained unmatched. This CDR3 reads CASNDRTGNTEAFF. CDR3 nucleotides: TGTGCCAGCAACGACCGGACAGGGAACACTGAAGCTTTCTTT.

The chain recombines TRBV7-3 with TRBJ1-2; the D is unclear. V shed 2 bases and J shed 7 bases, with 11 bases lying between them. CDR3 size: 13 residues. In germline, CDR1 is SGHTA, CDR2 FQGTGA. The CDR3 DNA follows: TGTGCCAGCAGCTTAGACTCGCTGGGTGGCTACACCTTC. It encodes CASSLDSLGGYTF.